The 26 T cell receptor beta chains in this list originate from one sample, sequenced in a study of T cell responses to AZD1222 COVID-19 vaccine. Measured with immunoSEQ multiplex PCR; TCRdb has only the in-frame clones, and not every one. The repertoire includes under 200,000 clones, more than 80% of them detected once, and 3.6% sits in the top ten. This specimen was peripheral blood, taken 28 days after the second dose of the MenACWY control vaccine. The source is an adult who received the MenACWY meningococcal vaccine as a control.

This chain links TRBV5-5 with TRBJ1-2; D perhaps matches TRBD1 (6 bases). Germline lookup yields CDR1 SGHKS and CDR2 YYEKEE (reference sequence). Trimming took 4 bases from V and 3 from J, leaving 25 bases between them. CDR3 length equals 18 residues. CDR3 coding DNA: TGTGCCAGCAGCCAACCAGGTGGGGGGGGGCGCAGGGACTATGGCTACACCTTC. Amino acids: CASSQPGGGGRRDYGYTF.

This sequence joins TRBV7-9 and TRBJ1-6; D call uncertain. Germline V gene data show CDR1 as SEHNR and CDR2 as FQNEAQ (reference sequence). This CDR3 comprises 13 residues. The V and J ends lost 1 base and 14 bases respectively, with 12 bases between them. The CDR3 loop is CASSLDPERALHF. In DNA, the CDR3 is TGTGCCAGCAGCTTAGATCCGGAACGAGCCCTCCACTTT.

CDR3: CASSEGPVNTEAFF. The CDR3 DNA follows: TGTGCCAGCAGTGAAGGCCCGGTGAACACTGAAGCTTTCTTT. The chain is built from TRBV6-1 and TRBJ1-1; D remains unclear. The V gene's germline CDR1 is MNHNS and CDR2 SASEGT. This CDR3 has 14 residues. The V end was cut by 1 base, the J end by 0 bases, with 6 bases between.

Here the CDR3 reads CSATGDYGYTF. For the CDR3, the DNA is TGCAGCGCGACAGGGGACTATGGCTACACCTTC. This chain links TRBV29-1 with TRBJ1-2; TRBD1 matches at 8 bases. With V trimmed by 7 bases and J by 3 bases, 1 base remained unmatched. The germline V gene has CDR1 SQVTM and CDR2 ANQGSEA. The CDR3 has 11 residues.

In nucleotides, the CDR3 is TGTGCCAGCAGTTACTCTCCTAACCTAGGCTACGAGCAGTACTTC. As protein: CASSYSPNLGYEQYF. The rearrangement links TRBV6-5 to TRBJ2-7; no clear D. This CDR3 is 15 amino acids long. Germline CDR1 MNHEY, CDR2 SVGAGI. Trimming shortened V by 0 bases and J by 3 bases, and 12 bases separated the two germline ends.

The chain employs TRBV28 and TRBJ2-7, with 7 bases that match TRBD2. V was clipped by 4 bases and J by 2 bases; unmatched bases: 2. Germline CDR1 reads MDHEN; CDR2 reads SYDVKM. This CDR3 is 13 amino acids long. CDR3 sequence: CASSWDYPYEQYF. CDR3 nucleotides: TGTGCCAGCAGTTGGGACTATCCCTACGAGCAGTACTTC.

J is TRBJ1-1 and V is TRBV23-1; D might be TRBD1 (5 bases). TRBV23-1 is an ORF, with its function uncertain. The CDR3 is made up of 13 amino acids. V lost 8 bases and J lost 4, with 14 bases in between. The CDR3 sequence is CASPTRGSTEAFF. The CDR3 DNA follows: TGCGCCAGCCCGACGCGGGGGAGCACTGAAGCTTTCTTT.

CDR3 DNA: TGTGCCAGCCGGGATGGGGGTCTGAACACTGAAGCTTTCTTT. This translates into CASRDGGLNTEAFF. The rearrangement links TRBV19 to TRBJ1-1, with D maybe TRBD1 (5 bases). Per the germline V gene, CDR1 is LNHDA and CDR2 is SQIVND (reference sequence). This CDR3 is built from 14 residues. V gave up 9 bases and J gave up 0 bases, with 14 bases separating them.

This sequence joins TRBV29-1 and TRBJ1-1; 7 bases match TRBD1. With 6 bases clipped from V and 4 bases from J, the junction kept 11 bases outside the gene matches. Looked up from germline, CDR1 is SQVTM and CDR2 is ANQGSEA. The CDR3 loop spans 14 amino acids. The CDR3 protein is CSVKLGQRSTEAFF. DNA for the CDR3: TGCAGCGTCAAATTGGGACAGAGGAGCACTGAAGCTTTCTTT. Full variable domain (missing parts from reference TRBV29-1 and TRBJ1-1): SAVISQKPSRDICQRGTSLTIQCQVDSQVTMMFWYRQQPGQSLTLIATANQGSEATYESGFVIDKFPISRPNLTFSTLTVSNMSPEDSSIYLCSVKLGQRSTEAFFGQGTRLTVV.

The chain joins TRBV2 to TRBJ1-4; possible D gene TRBD1, 5 bases. The CDR3 spans 13 residues. V was trimmed by 8 bases and J by 8 bases, leaving 15 bases between them. Germline V gene data show CDR1 as SNHLY and CDR2 as FYNNEI. The CDR3 region is CASYMGEREKLFF. The CDR3 DNA follows: TGTGCCAGCTATATGGGGGAGCGGGAAAAACTGTTTTTT. The complete variable domain, with remaining parts taken from reference TRBV2 and TRBJ1-4, reads EPEVTQTPSHQVTQMGQEVILRCVPISNHLYFYWYRQILGQKVEFLVSFYNNEISEKSEIFDDQFSVERPDGSNFTLKIRSTKLEDSAMYFCASYMGEREKLFFGSGTQLSVL.

This clone was counted a single time. V usage is TRBV28 and J usage is TRBJ1-4; D is unresolved. Looked up from germline, CDR1 is MDHEN and CDR2 is SYDVKM. The CDR3 is made up of 14 amino acids. V lost 5 bases, J lost 4 bases, and 11 bases lay in between. The CDR3 DNA follows: TGTGCCAGCAGTCCAGTAGGAAGTAATGAAAAACTGTTTTTT. It encodes CASSPVGSNEKLFF.

The rearrangement uses TRBV5-1 and TRBJ2-5; 7 bases align to TRBD1. CDR1 is SGHRS and CDR2 is YFSETQ in the germline V gene. The ends lost 3 bases at V and 2 bases at J; junction bases unmatched: 4. The CDR3 contains 14 residues. CDR3 residues: CASSYRQGQETQYF. CDR3 bases: TGCGCCAGCAGCTACCGACAGGGACAAGAGACCCAGTACTTC.

The rearrangement joins TRBV30 to TRBJ2-7, with D possibly matching TRBD1 (6 bases). CDR1 and CDR2 from the germline V gene are GTSNPN and SVGIG (reference sequence). The V and J ends lost 0 bases and 1 base respectively, with 10 bases between them. This CDR3 comprises 14 residues. The CDR3 DNA follows: TGTGCCTGGAGTGTACAAGGGGGTTCCTACGAGCAGTACTTC. The encoded protein is CAWSVQGGSYEQYF.

The gene calls are TRBV27 and TRBJ1-2; D perhaps matches TRBD1 (6 bases). CDR3 length: 15 amino acids. From germline, CDR1 is MNHEY and CDR2 SMNVEV (reference sequence). Trimming cost V 5 bases and J 5 bases, with 18 bases left between them. CDR3 nucleotides: TGTGCCAGCAGTCCACGACAGGAGTCGCAATATGGCTACACCTTC. This gives the protein CASSPRQESQYGYTF.

The chain is built from TRBV10-3 and TRBJ2-6, with D unclear. Germline assignment: CDR1 ENHRY and CDR2 SYGVKD. The CDR3 contains 13 residues. V was cut by 9 bases and J by 0 bases, with 6 bases left in between. The CDR3 DNA sequence: TGTGCCATACACCCCTCTGGGGCCAACGTCCTGACTTTC. It translates to CAIHPSGANVLTF.

This chain connects TRBV4-3 to TRBJ2-1; TRBD2 matches 10 bases. After removal of 1 base from V and 6 bases from J, the junction contained 9 bases not matched to a gene. CDR1 is LGHNA and CDR2 is YSLEER in the germline V gene. The CDR3 extends over 17 amino acids. This CDR3 is CASSQAYSAGGGNEQFF. The CDR3 nucleotides are TGCGCCAGCAGCCAAGCTTATTCAGCGGGAGGGGGCAATGAGCAGTTCTTC.

To note about this clone: Other DNA sequences in this specimen translate into the identical CDR3. The V gene is TRBV18, the J gene TRBJ1-1; D possibly corresponds to TRBD1 (5 bases). The length of the CDR3 is 14 residues. The germline gives CDR1 KGHSH, CDR2 LQKENI. The V end lost 4 bases, the J end lost 2 bases, and 11 bases lay between the germline ends. The CDR3 region is CASSLQGGNTEAFF. CDR3 DNA: TGTGCCAGCTCACTTCAGGGAGGCAACACTGAAGCTTTCTTT.

This chain links TRBV7-8 with TRBJ1-5; perhaps TRBD1 as D (6 bases). The V and J ends lost 4 bases and 0 bases respectively, with 13 bases between them. This CDR3 region has 16 residues. The V gene's germline CDR1 is SGHVS and CDR2 FQNEAQ. CDR3 sequence: CASSSQGLYSNQPQHF. The DNA of the CDR3 is TGTGCCAGCAGCTCACAGGGCCTCTATAGCAATCAGCCCCAGCATTTT.

The chain joins TRBV25-1 to TRBJ2-7; 7 nucleotides agree with TRBD1. J gave up 3 bases and V 6 bases, and 5 bases lay outside the gene matches. This CDR3 has 13 amino acids. In germline, CDR1 is MGHDK, CDR2 SYGVNS. The CDR3: CASRGDRFYEQYF. CDR3 coding DNA: TGTGCCAGCAGAGGGGACAGATTCTACGAGCAGTACTTC.

The chain links TRBV7-9 to TRBJ1-6; D remains ambiguous. Between the trimmed V and J ends, which lost 8 bases and 3 bases, there was a span of 14 bases. The CDR3 has 15 amino acids. CDR1 and CDR2 (germline): SEHNR, FQNEAQ (reference sequence). CDR3 amino acids: CASRRAGNYNSPLHF. As DNA, the CDR3 is TGTGCCAGCCGACGGGCTGGGAACTATAATTCACCCCTCCACTTT.

This chain connects TRBV7-2 to TRBJ1-4; D may be TRBD1 (5 bases). Deletions cut 2 bases from V and 5 bases from J, with 15 bases between. The CDR3 consists of 16 residues. Germline CDR1 and CDR2: SGHTA and FQGNSA. The CDR3 loop reads CASSLFGRGLNEKLFF. Written as DNA, the CDR3 is TGTGCCAGCAGCTTATTCGGGCGGGGACTCAATGAAAAACTGTTTTTT.

The CDR3 loop is CASSVAGGLAGLYNEQFF. In nucleotides, the CDR3 is TGTGCCAGCAGCGTAGCTGGGGGACTAGCGGGCCTTTACAATGAGCAGTTCTTC. The rearrangement links TRBV9 to TRBJ2-1; the match to TRBD2 covers 12 bases. There are 18 residues in the CDR3. V shed 0 bases and J 4 bases; nucleotides not matched to a gene: 8. Germline assignment: CDR1 SGDLS and CDR2 YYNGEE. Complete variable domain (other parts from reference TRBV9 and TRBJ2-1): DSGVTQTPKHLITATGQRVTLRCSPRSGDLSVYWYQQSLDQGLQFLIQYYNGEERAKGNILERFSAQQFPDLHSELNLSSLELGDSALYFCASSVAGGLAGLYNEQFFGPGTRLTVL.

This rearrangement joins TRBV9 to TRBJ1-1; TRBD1 matches 12 bases. This CDR3 region has 16 residues. CDR1 is SGDLS and CDR2 is YYNGEE in the germline V gene. Trimming cost V 2 bases and J 1 base; bases outside gene matches: 3. In DNA, the CDR3 is TGTGCCAGCAGCGTGGGACAGGGGGCTACGAACACTGAAGCTTTCTTT. Translated, it gives CASSVGQGATNTEAFF.

The chain has TRBV7-9 and TRBJ1-2, with a weak D call TRBD1 (6 bases). The V gene lost 5 bases and the J gene lost 4 bases, with 11 bases spanning the gap. The CDR3 has 13 amino acids. Germline CDR1 is SEHNR and CDR2 is FQNEAQ (reference sequence). CDR3 coding DNA: TGTGCCAGCAGCCGTGGGACACCCTATGGCTACACCTTC. This codes for CASSRGTPYGYTF. The whole variable domain, filled in from reference TRBV7-9 and TRBJ1-2, reads DTGVSQNPRHKITKRGQNVTFRCDPISEHNRLYWYRQTLGQGPEFLTYFQNEAQLEKSRLLSDRFSAERPKGSFSTLEIQRTEQGDSAMYLCASSRGTPYGYTFGSGTRLTVV.

The rearrangement joins TRBV30 to TRBJ2-1; the D gene is possibly TRBD2 (5 bases). The germline gives CDR1 GTSNPN, CDR2 SVGIG (reference sequence). The V end lost 4 bases, the J end lost 4 bases, and 17 bases lay between the germline ends. The CDR3 spans 15 residues. The CDR3 reads CAWTHRVSAYNEQFF. The CDR3 DNA sequence: TGTGCCTGGACCCATCGCGTTAGCGCATACAATGAGCAGTTCTTC.

This rearrangement joins TRBV7-8 to TRBJ2-3, with 9 bases fitting TRBD2. The J segment lost 5 bases and the V segment lost 3 bases, leaving 3 bases of the junction unmatched. Germline values: CDR1 SGHVS, CDR2 FQNEAQ. The CDR3 runs 14 residues. CDR3 amino acids: CASSLVLAGDTQYF. The DNA for the CDR3 is TGTGCCAGCAGCTTGGTACTAGCGGGAGATACGCAGTATTTT.